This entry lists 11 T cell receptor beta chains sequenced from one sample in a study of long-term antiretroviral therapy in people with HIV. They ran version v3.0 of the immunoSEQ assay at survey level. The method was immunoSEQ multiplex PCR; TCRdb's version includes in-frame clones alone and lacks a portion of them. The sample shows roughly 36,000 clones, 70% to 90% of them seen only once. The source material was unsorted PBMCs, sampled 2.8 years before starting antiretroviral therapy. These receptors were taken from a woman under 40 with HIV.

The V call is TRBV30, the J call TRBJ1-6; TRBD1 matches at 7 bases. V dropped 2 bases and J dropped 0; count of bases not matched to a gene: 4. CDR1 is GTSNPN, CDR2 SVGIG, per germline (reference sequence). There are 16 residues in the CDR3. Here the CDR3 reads CAWSPDRSSYNSPLHF. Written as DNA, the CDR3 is TGTGCCTGGAGTCCGGACAGGAGCTCCTATAATTCACCCCTCCACTTT. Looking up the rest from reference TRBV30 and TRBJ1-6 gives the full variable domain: SQTIHQWPATLVQPVGSPLSLECTVEGTSNPNLYWYRQAAGRGLQLLFYSVGIGQISSEVPQNLSASRPQDRQFILSSKKLLLSDSGFYLCAWSPDRSSYNSPLHFGNGTRLTVT.

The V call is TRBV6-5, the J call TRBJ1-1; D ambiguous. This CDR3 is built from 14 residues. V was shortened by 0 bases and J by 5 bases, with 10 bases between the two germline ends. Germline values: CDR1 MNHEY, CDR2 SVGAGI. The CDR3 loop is CASSYSITGTEAFF. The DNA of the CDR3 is TGTGCCAGCAGTTACTCGATCACGGGGACTGAAGCTTTCTTT.

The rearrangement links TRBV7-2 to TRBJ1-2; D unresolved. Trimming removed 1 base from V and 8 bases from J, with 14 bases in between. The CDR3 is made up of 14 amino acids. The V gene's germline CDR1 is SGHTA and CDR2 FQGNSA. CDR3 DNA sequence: TGTGCCAGCAGCTTAGAAGTTTCTGCCGGGGGCTACACCTTC. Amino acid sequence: CASSLEVSAGGYTF.

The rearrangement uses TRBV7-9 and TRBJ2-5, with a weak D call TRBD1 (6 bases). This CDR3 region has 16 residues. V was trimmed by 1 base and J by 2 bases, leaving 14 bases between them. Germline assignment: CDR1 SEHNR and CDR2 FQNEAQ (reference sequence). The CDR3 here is CASSLGSAQGQETQYF. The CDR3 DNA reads TGTGCCAGCAGCTTAGGAAGTGCTCAGGGGCAAGAGACCCAGTACTTC. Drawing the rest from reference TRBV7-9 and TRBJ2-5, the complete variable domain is DTGVSQNPRHKITKRGQNVTFRCDPISEHNRLYWYRQTLGQGPEFLTYFQNEAQLEKSRLLSDRFSAERPKGSFSTLEIQRTEQGDSAMYLCASSLGSAQGQETQYFGPGTRLLVL.

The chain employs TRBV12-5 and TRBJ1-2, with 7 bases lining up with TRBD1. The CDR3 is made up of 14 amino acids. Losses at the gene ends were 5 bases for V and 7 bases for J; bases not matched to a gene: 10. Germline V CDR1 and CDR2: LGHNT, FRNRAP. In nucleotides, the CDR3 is TGTGCTAGTGGTCCCGGGGAGGGGGCTCTTGGCTACACCTTC. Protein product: CASGPGEGALGYTF.

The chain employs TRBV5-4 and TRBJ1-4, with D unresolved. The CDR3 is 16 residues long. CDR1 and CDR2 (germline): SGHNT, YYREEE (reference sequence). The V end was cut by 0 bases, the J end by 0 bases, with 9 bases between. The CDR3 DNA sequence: TGTGCCAGCAGCTTGGGCCGGGAGGCAACTAATGAAAAACTGTTTTTT. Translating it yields CASSLGREATNEKLFF.

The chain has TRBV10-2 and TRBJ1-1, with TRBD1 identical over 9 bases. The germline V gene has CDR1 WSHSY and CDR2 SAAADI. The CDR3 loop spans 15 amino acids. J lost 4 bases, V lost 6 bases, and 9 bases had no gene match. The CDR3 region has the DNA TGCGCCAGCAGGAGACAGGGGGTTGGAGGCACTGAAGCTTTCTTT. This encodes CASRRQGVGGTEAFF.

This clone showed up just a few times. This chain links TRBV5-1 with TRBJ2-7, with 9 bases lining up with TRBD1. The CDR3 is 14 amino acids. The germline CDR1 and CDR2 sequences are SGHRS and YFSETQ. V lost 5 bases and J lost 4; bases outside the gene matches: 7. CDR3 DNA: TGCGCCAGCAGGCGAGGGACAGGGACTTACGAGCAGTACTTC. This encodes CASRRGTGTYEQYF.

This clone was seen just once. The CDR3 spells CASNPFGLLSGANVLTF. For the CDR3, the DNA is TGTGCCAGCAATCCTTTCGGGCTCCTCTCTGGGGCCAACGTCCTGACTTTC. The rearrangement joins TRBV2 to TRBJ2-6; the D is unclear. CDR1 and CDR2 (germline): SNHLY, FYNNEI. The CDR3 is 17 amino acids. V lost 7 bases and J lost 0, with 16 bases in between.

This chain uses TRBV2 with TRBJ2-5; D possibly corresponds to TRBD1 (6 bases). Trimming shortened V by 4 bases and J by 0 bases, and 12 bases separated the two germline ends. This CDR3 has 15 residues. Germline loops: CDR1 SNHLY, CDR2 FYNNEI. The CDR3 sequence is CASSGRQAYQETQYF. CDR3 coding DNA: TGTGCCAGCAGTGGGAGACAGGCCTACCAAGAGACCCAGTACTTC.

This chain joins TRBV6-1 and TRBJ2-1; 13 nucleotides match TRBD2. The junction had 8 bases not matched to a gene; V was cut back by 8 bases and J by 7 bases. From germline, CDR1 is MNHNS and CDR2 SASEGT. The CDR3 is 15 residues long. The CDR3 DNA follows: TGTGCCAGCGAACTAGCGGGGGGGGAGGGGAATGAGCAGTTCTTC. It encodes CASELAGGEGNEQFF.